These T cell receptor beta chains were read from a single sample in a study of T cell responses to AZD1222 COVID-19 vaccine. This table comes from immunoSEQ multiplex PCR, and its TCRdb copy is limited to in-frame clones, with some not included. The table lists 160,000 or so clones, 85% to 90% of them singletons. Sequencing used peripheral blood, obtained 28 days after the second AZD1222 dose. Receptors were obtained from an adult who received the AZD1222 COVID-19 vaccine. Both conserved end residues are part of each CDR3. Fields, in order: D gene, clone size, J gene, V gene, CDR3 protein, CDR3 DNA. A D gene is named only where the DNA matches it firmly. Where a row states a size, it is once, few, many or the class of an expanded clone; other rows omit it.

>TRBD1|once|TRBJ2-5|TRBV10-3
CAISQGAGETQYF
TGTGCCATCAGTCAGGGGGCCGGTGAGACCCAGTACTTC
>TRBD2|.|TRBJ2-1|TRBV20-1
CSASAVAGGPRQFF
TGCAGTGCTAGTGCGGTAGCGGGAGGGCCGCGGCAGTTCTTC
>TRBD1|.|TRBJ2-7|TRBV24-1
CATSLRGRDEQYF
TGTGCCACCAGCCTCAGGGGGCGGGACGAGCAGTACTTC
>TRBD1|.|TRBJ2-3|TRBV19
CASGTGTTDTQYF
TGTGCCAGTGGGACAGGGACCACAGATACGCAGTATTTT
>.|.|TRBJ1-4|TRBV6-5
CASRLDRLNEKLFF
TGTGCCAGCAGGTTAGACAGACTCAATGAAAAACTGTTTTTT
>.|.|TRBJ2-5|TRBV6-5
CASSYGGQTQETQYF
TGTGCCAGCAGTTACGGGGGCCAGACCCAAGAGACCCAGTACTTC
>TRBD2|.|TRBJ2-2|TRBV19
CASSWLAGKDGELFF
TGTGCCAGTAGTTGGTTAGCGGGAAAGGACGGGGAGCTGTTTTTT
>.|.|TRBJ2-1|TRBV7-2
CASSFQTSGLGEQFF
TGTGCCAGCAGCTTTCAAACGTCAGGCCTCGGTGAGCAGTTCTTC
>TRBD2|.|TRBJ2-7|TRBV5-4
CASSGELAGVHEQYF
TGTGCCAGCAGCGGAGAACTAGCGGGAGTTCACGAGCAGTACTTC
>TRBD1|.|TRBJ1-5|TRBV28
CASSPSRGQGQPQHF
TGTGCCAGCAGTCCGTCGAGGGGGCAAGGTCAGCCCCAGCATTTT
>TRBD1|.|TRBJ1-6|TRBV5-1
CASSSRDSYNSPLHF
TGCGCCAGCAGCTCCCGGGACAGTTATAATTCACCCCTCCACTTT
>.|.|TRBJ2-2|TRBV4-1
CASSPTDSAAGELFF
TGCGCCAGCAGCCCTACTGACAGTGCGGCCGGGGAGCTGTTTTTT
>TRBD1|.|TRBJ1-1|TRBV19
CASSSGQAAGTEAFF
TGTGCCAGTAGTTCCGGACAGGCGGCGGGCACTGAAGCTTTCTTT
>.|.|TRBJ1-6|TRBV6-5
CASSRAGQINSPLHF
TGTGCCAGCAGCCGAGCCGGACAGATAAATTCACCCCTCCACTTT
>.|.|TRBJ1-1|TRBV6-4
CASSEDRLNTEAFF
TGTGCCAGCAGTGAGGACAGATTGAACACTGAAGCTTTCTTT
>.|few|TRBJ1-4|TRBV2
CASSPGLTTNEKLFF
TGTGCCAGCAGTCCTGGGCTCACAACTAATGAAAAACTGTTTTTT
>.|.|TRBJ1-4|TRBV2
CASLQSGEKLFF
TGTGCCAGCCTCCAGTCCGGGGAAAAACTGTTTTTT
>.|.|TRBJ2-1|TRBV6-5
CASLMGNEQFF
TGTGCCAGCCTCATGGGTAATGAGCAGTTCTTC
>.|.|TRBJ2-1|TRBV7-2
CASSLAPTGYNEQFF
TGTGCCAGCAGCTTAGCCCCGACAGGCTACAATGAGCAGTTCTTC
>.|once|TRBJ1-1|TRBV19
CASQGVDSQVAFF
TGTGCCAGTCAAGGGGTGGACTCCCAAGTGGCTTTCTTT
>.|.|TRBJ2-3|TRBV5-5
CASSPGFRRTDTQYF
TGTGCCAGCAGCCCCGGATTTCGGCGAACAGATACGCAGTATTTT
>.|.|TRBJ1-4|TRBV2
CASSERAISAEKLFF
TGTGCCAGCAGTGAAAGGGCCATCTCAGCTGAAAAACTGTTTTTT
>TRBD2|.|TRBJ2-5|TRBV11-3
CASSLVGTSGRTEAQYF
TGTGCCAGCAGCTTAGTCGGGACTAGCGGGCGGACGGAGGCCCAGTACTTC
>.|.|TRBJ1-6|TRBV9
CASSVSGPNSPLHF
TGTGCCAGCAGCGTATCCGGGCCAAATTCACCCCTCCACTTT
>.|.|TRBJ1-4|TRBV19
CATAGGVEKLFF
TGTGCCACCGCAGGCGGGGTTGAAAAACTGTTTTTT
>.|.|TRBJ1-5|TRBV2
CASSYIKGNQPQHF
TGTGCCAGCAGTTACATTAAGGGCAATCAGCCCCAGCATTTT
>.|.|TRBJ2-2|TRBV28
CASSSTGTTNTGELFF
TGTGCCAGCAGTTCAACCGGGACGACGAACACCGGGGAGCTGTTTTTT
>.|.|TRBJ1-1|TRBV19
CASSIGFRGAGGRTEAFF
TGTGCCAGTAGTATTGGCTTTCGGGGAGCAGGAGGAAGAACTGAAGCTTTCTTT
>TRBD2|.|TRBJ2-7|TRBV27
CASTRGAGGPYEQYF
TGTGCCAGCACCCGGGGAGCGGGAGGACCTTACGAGCAGTACTTC
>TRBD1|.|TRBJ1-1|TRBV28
CASRAGGVNTEAFF
TGTGCCAGCAGAGCAGGGGGCGTGAACACTGAAGCTTTCTTT
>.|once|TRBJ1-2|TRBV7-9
CASSLASQIDGYTF
TGTGCCAGCAGCTTAGCATCACAGATTGATGGCTACACCTTC
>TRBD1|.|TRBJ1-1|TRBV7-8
CASRPDRVIAAAFF
TGTGCCAGCAGACCGGACAGGGTGATCGCGGCAGCTTTCTTT
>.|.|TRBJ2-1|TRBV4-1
CASSQGGASYNEQFF
TGCGCCAGCAGCCAAGGAGGGGCCTCCTACAATGAGCAGTTCTTC
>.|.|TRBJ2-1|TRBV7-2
CASSRPVRLEQFF
TGTGCCAGCAGCCGTCCGGTCCGGCTTGAGCAGTTCTTC
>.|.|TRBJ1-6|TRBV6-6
CASLTGGVYNSPLHF
TGTGCCTCTCTTACGGGCGGTGTTTATAATTCACCCCTCCACTTT
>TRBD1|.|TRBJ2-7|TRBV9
CASSPRQGRPYEQYF
TGTGCCAGCAGCCCACGACAGGGGAGGCCTTACGAGCAGTACTTC
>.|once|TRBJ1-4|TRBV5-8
CASSLGGQLNEKLFF
TGTGCCAGCAGCTTGGGGGGCCAGCTTAATGAAAAACTGTTTTTT
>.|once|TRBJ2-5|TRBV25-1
CASKLGAQETQYF
TGTGCCAGCAAGTTAGGTGCCCAAGAGACCCAGTACTTC
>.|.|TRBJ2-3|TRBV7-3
CASSSGVSDTQYF
TGTGCCAGCAGCTCTGGGGTTTCAGATACGCAGTATTTT
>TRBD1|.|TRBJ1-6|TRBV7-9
CASSGGQGSSYNSPLHF
TGTGCCAGCAGCGGGGGACAGGGGAGCTCCTATAATTCACCCCTCCACTTT
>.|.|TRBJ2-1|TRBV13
CASSVGLHRNEQFF
TGTGCCAGCAGCGTTGGACTTCACCGCAATGAGCAGTTCTTC
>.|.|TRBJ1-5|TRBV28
CASSWTGTVSNQPQHF
TGTGCCAGCAGTTGGACCGGGACGGTTAGCAATCAGCCCCAGCATTTT
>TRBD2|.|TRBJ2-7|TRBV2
CASKASGSYEQYF
TGTGCCAGCAAGGCTAGCGGCTCCTACGAGCAGTACTTC
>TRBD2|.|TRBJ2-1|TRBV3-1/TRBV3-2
CASSHETSGRRQFF
TGTGCCAGCAGCCACGAAACTAGCGGGAGAAGGCAGTTCTTC
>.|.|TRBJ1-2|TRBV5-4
CASTPGGTENYGYTF
TGTGCCAGCACGCCTGGTGGGACCGAGAACTATGGCTACACCTTC
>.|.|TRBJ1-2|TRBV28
CASSPPGTNNYGYTF
TGTGCCAGCAGCCCGCCGGGTACAAACAACTATGGCTACACCTTC
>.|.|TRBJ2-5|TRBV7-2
CASSQNRASWTQYF
TGTGCCAGCAGTCAAAACAGGGCCTCGTGGACCCAGTACTTC
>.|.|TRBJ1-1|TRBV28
CASHKGTEAFF
TGTGCCAGCCATAAAGGCACTGAAGCTTTCTTT
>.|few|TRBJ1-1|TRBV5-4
CASSWDVNTEAFF
TGTGCCAGCAGCTGGGATGTGAACACTGAAGCTTTCTTT
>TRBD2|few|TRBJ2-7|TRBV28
CASSGLAGSSGAGEQYF
TGTGCCAGCAGCGGACTAGCGGGATCTAGCGGGGCTGGTGAGCAGTACTTC
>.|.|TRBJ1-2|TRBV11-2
CASSLGAWGQDGYTF
TGTGCCAGCAGCTTAGGGGCCTGGGGGCAGGATGGCTACACCTTC
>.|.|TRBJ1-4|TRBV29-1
CSVLWGGNEKLFF
TGCAGCGTTTTATGGGGGGGAAATGAAAAACTGTTTTTT
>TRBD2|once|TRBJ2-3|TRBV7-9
CASSLAGGDTQYF
TGTGCCAGCAGCTTAGCGGGAGGGGATACGCAGTATTTT